This entry features one T cell receptor beta chain sequence. The sample originates from a study of blood T cell repertoires in COVID-19. Study details: From T cells, B-cell-depleted T cells, or PBMCs came the material, which was cDNA or gDNA.

This CDR3 contains 18 residues. The junction had 19 bases not matched to a gene; V was cut back by 5 bases and J by 7 bases. Germline V gives CDR1 SGHTA, CDR2 FQGTGA. Clones were sequenced by immunoSEQ multiplex PCR, and TCRdb holds only the in-frame ones, with some missing. Of 350,000 or so clones listed, about nine tenths are singletons. This TCR came from a woman aged 55-75 years with COVID-19, enrolled during active disease. This rearrangement joins TRBV7-3 to TRBJ2-1; 8 positions match TRBD2. Sample: peripheral blood. CDR3 protein: CASSPTRASGWSRNEQFF. The CDR3 bases are TGTGCCAGCAGCCCAACCCGGGCTAGCGGGTGGTCTAGGAATGAGCAGTTCTTC. The whole variable domain, remainder taken from reference TRBV7-3 and TRBJ2-1, is GAGVSQTPSNKVTEKGKYVELRCDPISGHTALYWYRQSLGQGPEFLIYFQGTGAADDSGLPNDRFFAVRPEGSVSTLKIQRTERGDSAVYLCASSPTRASGWSRNEQFFGPGTRLTVL.